In its sample, the clone carrying this TCR beta chain was seen a few times. Its specificity is unknown. With 60 Vbeta and 13 Jbeta primers, the PCR was carried out. The protocol was immunoSEQ multiplex PCR, while the TCRdb copy is restricted to in-frame clones and leaves out a portion. The sample lists 100,000 to 120,000 clones; 65% to 80% were seen once. This sample stems from a study of cytomegalovirus exposure and HLA in healthy donors. Per germline, CDR1 LNHDA and CDR2 SQIVND (reference sequence). This CDR3 is 15 amino acids long. The V gene lost 1 base and the J gene lost 1 base, with 8 bases spanning the gap. Study conclusions and caveats: A later analysis linked 15,000 to 20,000 TCR beta sequences to HLA alleles at 0.05 false discovery rate.

Sample: PBMCs. The rearrangement uses TRBV19 and TRBJ1-5; D call uncertain. The receptor comes from a man aged 25-45 years in good health and CMV-seropositive. The CDR3 DNA is TGTGCCAGTAGTATAGGGACGGGGAGCAATCAGCCCCAGCATTTT. Its translation: CASSIGTGSNQPQHF.